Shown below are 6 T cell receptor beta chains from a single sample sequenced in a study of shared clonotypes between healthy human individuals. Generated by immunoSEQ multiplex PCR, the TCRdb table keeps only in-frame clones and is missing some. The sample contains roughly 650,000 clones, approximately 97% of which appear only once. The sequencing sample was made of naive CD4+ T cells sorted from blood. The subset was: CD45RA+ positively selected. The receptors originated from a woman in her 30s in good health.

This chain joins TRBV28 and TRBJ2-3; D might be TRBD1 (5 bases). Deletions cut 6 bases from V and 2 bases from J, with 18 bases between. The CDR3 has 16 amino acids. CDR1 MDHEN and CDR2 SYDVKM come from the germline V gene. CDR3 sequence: CASSHSGASNTDTQYF. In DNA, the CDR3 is TGTGCCAGCAGCCACTCTGGGGCTAGTAACACAGATACGCAGTATTTT. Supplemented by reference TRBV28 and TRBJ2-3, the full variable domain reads DVKVTQSSRYLVKRTGEKVFLECVQDMDHENMFWYRQDPGLGLRLIYFSYDVKMKEKGDIPEGYSVSREKKERFSLILESASTNQTSMYLCASSHSGASNTDTQYFGPGTRLTVL.

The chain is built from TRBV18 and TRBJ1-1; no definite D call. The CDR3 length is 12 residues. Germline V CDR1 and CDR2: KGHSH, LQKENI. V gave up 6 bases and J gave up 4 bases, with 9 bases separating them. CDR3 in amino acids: CASSGRSTEAFF. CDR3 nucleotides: TGTGCCAGCTCGGGGAGATCCACTGAAGCTTTCTTT.

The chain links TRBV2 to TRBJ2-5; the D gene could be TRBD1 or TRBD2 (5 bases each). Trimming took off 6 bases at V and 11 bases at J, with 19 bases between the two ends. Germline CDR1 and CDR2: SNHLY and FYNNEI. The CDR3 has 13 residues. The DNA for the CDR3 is TGTGCCAGCAGAGACAGATTACAAGGGGAGCAGTACTTC. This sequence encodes CASRDRLQGEQYF.

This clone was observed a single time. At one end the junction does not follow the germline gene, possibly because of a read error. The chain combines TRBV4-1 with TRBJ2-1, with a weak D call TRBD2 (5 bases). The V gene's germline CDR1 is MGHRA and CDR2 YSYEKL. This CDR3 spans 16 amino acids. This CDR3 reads CASSQGRGGGGNEQFF. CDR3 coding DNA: TGCGCCAGCAGTCAAGGGAGAGGCGGCGGTGGGAATGAGCAGTTCTTC.

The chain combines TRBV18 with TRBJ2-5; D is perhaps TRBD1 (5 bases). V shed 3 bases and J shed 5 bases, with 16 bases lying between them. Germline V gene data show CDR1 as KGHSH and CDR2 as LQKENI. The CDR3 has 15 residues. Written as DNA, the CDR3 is TGTGCCAGCTCACCCGAATCCAGGGTAGGGGAGACCCAGTACTTC. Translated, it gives CASSPESRVGETQYF.

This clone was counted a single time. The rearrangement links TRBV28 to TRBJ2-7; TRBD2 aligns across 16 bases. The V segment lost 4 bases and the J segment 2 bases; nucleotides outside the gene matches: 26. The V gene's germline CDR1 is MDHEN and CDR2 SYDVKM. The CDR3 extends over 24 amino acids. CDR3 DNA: TGTGCCAGCAGTTCTTCACACTACGCTCCCGGGACTAGCGGGAGGGTCAGAAAAGCCTACGAGCAGTACTTC. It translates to CASSSSHYAPGTSGRVRKAYEQYF.